This is a list of T cell receptor beta chains from one sample in a study of blood T cell repertoires in COVID-19. TCRdb keeps only in-frame clones here, not all; method: immunoSEQ multiplex PCR. The repertoire includes approximately 180,000 clones, around nine tenths of them detected once, and 20% to 25% sits in the top ten. Sequencing used peripheral blood. These receptors came from a man in his sixties with active or convalescent COVID-19. The CDR3 runs from the conserved cysteine through the conserved F or W. Fields, in order: V gene, J gene, clone size, D gene, CDR3 DNA, CDR3 protein. A D gene is named only where the DNA matches it firmly. Some rows have no size entry. The others give once, few or many, or a class for an expanded clone.

V: TRBV6-5
J: TRBJ1-2
size: NA
D: NA
DNA: TGTGCCACCCACGGGACTAACTATGGCTACACCTTC
CDR3: CATHGTNYGYTF

V: TRBV13
J: TRBJ2-1
size: NA
D: NA
DNA: TGTGCCAGCAGCTTAGGCCCGTACAGAAGCTCCTACAATGAGCAGTTCTTC
CDR3: CASSLGPYRSSYNEQFF

V: TRBV3-1/TRBV3-2
J: TRBJ2-1
size: once
D: TRBD2
DNA: TGTGCCAGCAGCCTTAGGACTAGCGGGGGGGCCCATGAGCAGTTCTTC
CDR3: CASSLRTSGGAHEQFF

V: TRBV5-1
J: TRBJ1-1
size: NA
D: TRBD1
DNA: TGCGCCAGCAGCTCAAATATACAGGGGGCAAAGAAGAACACTGAAGCTTTCTTT
CDR3: CASSSNIQGAKKNTEAFF

V: TRBV5-1
J: TRBJ1-5
size: few
D: TRBD1
DNA: TGCGCCAGCAGCGAGGGACAGAGCAATCAGCCCCAGCATTTT
CDR3: CASSEGQSNQPQHF

V: TRBV6-1
J: TRBJ1-2
size: NA
D: TRBD1
DNA: TGTGCCAGCAGTGAAAGGGGACAGGGGCTGAGGGGCTACACCTTC
CDR3: CASSERGQGLRGYTF

V: TRBV29-1
J: TRBJ1-2
size: NA
D: NA
DNA: TGCAGCGTTAACCCAGGGGCCTATGGCTACACCTTC
CDR3: CSVNPGAYGYTF

V: TRBV5-1
J: TRBJ2-3
size: NA
D: TRBD2
DNA: TGCGCCAGCAGCTTTAGCGGGGGGCCCAGCACAGATACGCAGTATTTT
CDR3: CASSFSGGPSTDTQYF

V: TRBV5-6
J: TRBJ2-7
size: NA
D: TRBD1
DNA: TGTGCCAGCAGCTGGGAGGGGGACAGGGGAGGGCAGTACTTC
CDR3: CASSWEGDRGGQYF

V: TRBV2
J: TRBJ1-6
size: NA
D: TRBD1
DNA: TGTGCCAGCAATGAGGGACAGGGCAATTCACCCCTCCACTTT
CDR3: CASNEGQGNSPLHF

V: TRBV6-1
J: TRBJ1-5
size: NA
D: NA
DNA: TGTGCCAGCAGTGAATTGGCCGGGGATCAGCCCCAGCATTTT
CDR3: CASSELAGDQPQHF

V: TRBV19
J: TRBJ1-1
size: NA
D: TRBD1
DNA: TGTGCCAGTAGCCCCGGGACAGACAATGAAGCTTTCTTT
CDR3: CASSPGTDNEAFF

V: TRBV6-5
J: TRBJ1-3
size: NA
D: TRBD1
DNA: TGTGCCAGCAGGCGGGACAGCTTAGGAGGAAACACCATATATTTT
CDR3: CASRRDSLGGNTIYF

V: TRBV19
J: TRBJ1-2
size: NA
D: NA
DNA: TGTGCCAGTAGTATAGGGACAGTCCGCTATGGCTACACCTTC
CDR3: CASSIGTVRYGYTF

V: TRBV5-4
J: TRBJ1-2
size: NA
D: TRBD1
DNA: TGTGCCAGCAGCTCCCTTTCGGGACAGGATTATGGCTACACCTTC
CDR3: CASSSLSGQDYGYTF

V: TRBV6-5
J: TRBJ1-1
size: NA
D: TRBD1
DNA: TGTGCCATCCTACGGGACAGGAGAAGAACTGAAGCTTTCTTT
CDR3: CAILRDRRRTEAFF

V: TRBV10-3
J: TRBJ1-2
size: NA
D: TRBD1
DNA: TGTGCCATCAGCGCTCGGGACAGGGGGCTAGGTAACTATGGCTACACCTTC
CDR3: CAISARDRGLGNYGYTF

V: TRBV19
J: TRBJ1-6
size: once
D: TRBD1
DNA: TGTGCCAGTAGTACCCGGACAGGGGGAGGGGGTTCACCCCTCCACTTT
CDR3: CASSTRTGGGGSPLHF

V: TRBV19
J: TRBJ1-2
size: NA
D: TRBD1
DNA: TGTGCCAGTAGTATTGACAGGGGATTCTATGGCTACACCTTC
CDR3: CASSIDRGFYGYTF

V: TRBV7-2
J: TRBJ2-1
size: NA
D: TRBD1
DNA: TGTGCCAGCAGTTCACTATGGCCGGGACAGGGCTACAATGAGCAGTTCTTC
CDR3: CASSSLWPGQGYNEQFF

V: TRBV6-5
J: TRBJ1-2
size: NA
D: NA
DNA: TGTGCCAGCAGTTACTTAGAGAACTATGGCTACACCTTC
CDR3: CASSYLENYGYTF

V: TRBV2
J: TRBJ1-5
size: NA
D: TRBD1
DNA: TGTGCCAGCAGAGACAGGGTCAATCAGCCCCAGCATTTT
CDR3: CASRDRVNQPQHF

V: TRBV15
J: TRBJ2-1
size: NA
D: NA
DNA: TGTGCCACCAGCAGAGTGTTTGGACTGAGCTCCTACAATGAGCAGTTCTTC
CDR3: CATSRVFGLSSYNEQFF

V: TRBV6-1
J: TRBJ1-3
size: NA
D: TRBD1
DNA: TGTGCCAGCAGTGACGTGACAGGGAGCTCTGGAAACACCATATATTTT
CDR3: CASSDVTGSSGNTIYF

V: TRBV4-2
J: TRBJ2-2
size: NA
D: TRBD1
DNA: TGTGCCAGCAGCCCCCGTACAGGGGACGCCGGGGAGCTGTTTTTT
CDR3: CASSPRTGDAGELFF

V: TRBV3-1/TRBV3-2
J: TRBJ1-2
size: once
D: TRBD1
DNA: TGTGCCAGCAGCCAAGGGGCAGGGGGCTCGGGCTACACCTTC
CDR3: CASSQGAGGSGYTF

V: TRBV13
J: TRBJ1-4
size: NA
D: NA
DNA: TGTGCCAGCAGCGGCCAGGGTGGTGAAAAACTGTTTTTT
CDR3: CASSGQGGEKLFF

V: TRBV5-1
J: TRBJ2-3
size: NA
D: TRBD2
DNA: TGCGCCAGCAGCTTGGGACTAGCGTCCCTTAATACGCAGTATTTT
CDR3: CASSLGLASLNTQYF

V: TRBV5-1
J: TRBJ2-3
size: NA
D: NA
DNA: TGCGCCAGCAGCTTGTACGGTGATACGCAGTATTTT
CDR3: CASSLYGDTQYF

V: TRBV3-1/TRBV3-2
J: TRBJ2-5
size: NA
D: TRBD2
DNA: TGTGCCAGCAGCCAGGTGGGGGGGAAGACCCAGTACTTC
CDR3: CASSQVGGKTQYF

V: TRBV5-1
J: TRBJ1-1
size: NA
D: NA
DNA: TGCGCCAGCAGCGTCCTACAGGGGAACACTGAAGCTTTCTTT
CDR3: CASSVLQGNTEAFF

V: TRBV6-6
J: TRBJ1-5
size: NA
D: TRBD1
DNA: TGTGCCAGCGAATTGACAGGGGTTAATCAGCCCCAGCATTTT
CDR3: CASELTGVNQPQHF

V: TRBV19
J: TRBJ1-2
size: NA
D: NA
DNA: TGTGCCAGTAGTGGCCATGACAGGATCTATGGCTACACCTTC
CDR3: CASSGHDRIYGYTF

V: TRBV5-4
J: TRBJ2-3
size: once
D: TRBD2
DNA: TGTGCCAGCAGCTCGACTAGCGGGGACGCAGATACGCAGTATTTT
CDR3: CASSSTSGDADTQYF